This TCR beta chain was sequenced for a study of patients and donors after allogeneic stem cell transplantation. The V end was cut by 0 bases, the J end by 5 bases, with 12 bases between. CDR1 is SGHRS and CDR2 is YFSETQ in the germline V gene. The length of the CDR3 is 16 residues. TCRdb reprocessed the RT-PCR reads with MiXCR, giving one entry per CDR3 protein. The data show 400,000 to 450,000 distinct CDR3 sequences, 16% seen once. Sequencing was performed on blood, either unsorted or a sorted T cell fraction (not recorded which). The chain uses TRBV5-1 and TRBJ1-6; no clear D gene. This TCR was sampled from a human donor who was either an allogeneic HSCT recipient or a stem cell or donor lymphocyte infusion donor (not recorded which). It is not recorded whose cells these are; they may come from a transplant donor. The CDR3 protein is CASSLALGMNNSPLHF. CDR3 in DNA: TGCGCCAGCAGCTTGGCCCTGGGAATGAATAATTCACCCCTCCACTTT.